Here is one T cell receptor beta chain with its context. The sample comes from a study of blood T cell repertoires in COVID-19. Clones were sequenced by immunoSEQ multiplex PCR, and TCRdb holds only the in-frame ones, with some missing. The sample contains around 150,000 clones, around 89% of which appear only once. V shed 3 bases, J shed 9 bases, and the junction held 5 bases outside the gene matches. From germline, CDR1 is SGHNT and CDR2 YENEEA. CDR3 length: 16 amino acids. The chain uses TRBV11-3 and TRBJ2-4, with 16 bases fitting TRBD2. The sequence was collected from a woman aged 45-65 years who had recovered from COVID-19. The sample consisted of PBMCs or T cells enriched from blood (not recorded which). The DNA of the CDR3 is TGTGCCAGCAGCTTGGGACTAGCGGGGGGGCAAAGCATTCAGTACTTC. Translation: CASSLGLAGGQSIQYF.